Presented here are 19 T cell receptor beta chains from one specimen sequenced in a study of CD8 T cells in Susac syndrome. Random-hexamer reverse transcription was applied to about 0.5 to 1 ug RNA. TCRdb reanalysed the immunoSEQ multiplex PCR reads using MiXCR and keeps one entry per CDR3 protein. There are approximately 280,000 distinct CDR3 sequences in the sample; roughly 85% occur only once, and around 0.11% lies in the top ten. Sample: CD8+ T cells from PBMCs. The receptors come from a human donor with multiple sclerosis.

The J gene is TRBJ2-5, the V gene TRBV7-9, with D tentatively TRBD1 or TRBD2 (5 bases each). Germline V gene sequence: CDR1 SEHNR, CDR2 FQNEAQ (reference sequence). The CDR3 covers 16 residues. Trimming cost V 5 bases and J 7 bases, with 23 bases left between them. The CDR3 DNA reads TGTGCCAGCAGCCCCCCGGCCCAGGGAGCCGAAGGGACCCAGTACTTC. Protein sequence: CASSPPAQGAEGTQYF.

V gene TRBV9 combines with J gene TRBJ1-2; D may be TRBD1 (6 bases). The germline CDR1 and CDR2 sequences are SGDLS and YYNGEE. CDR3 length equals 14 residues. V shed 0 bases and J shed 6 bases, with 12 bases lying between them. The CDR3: CASSVVGGADGYTF. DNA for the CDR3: TGTGCCAGCAGCGTAGTAGGGGGAGCGGATGGCTACACCTTC.

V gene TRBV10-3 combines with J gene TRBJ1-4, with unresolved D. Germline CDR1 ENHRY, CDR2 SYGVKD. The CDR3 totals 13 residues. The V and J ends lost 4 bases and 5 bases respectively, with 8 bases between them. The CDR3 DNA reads TGTGCCATCAGTGCTGCTCCGAATGAAAAACTGTTTTTT. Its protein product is CAISAAPNEKLFF.

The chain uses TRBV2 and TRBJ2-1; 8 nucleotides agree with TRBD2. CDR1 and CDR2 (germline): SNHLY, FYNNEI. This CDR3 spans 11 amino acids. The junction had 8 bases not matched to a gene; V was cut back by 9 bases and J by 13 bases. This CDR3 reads CARESGSSQFF. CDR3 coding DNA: TGTGCCAGGGAGAGCGGGAGTTCACAGTTCTTC.

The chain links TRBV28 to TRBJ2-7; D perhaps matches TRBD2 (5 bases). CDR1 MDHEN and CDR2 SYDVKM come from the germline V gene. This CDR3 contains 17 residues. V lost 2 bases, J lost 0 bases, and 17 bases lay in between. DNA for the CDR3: TGTGCCAGCAGTTTAGGAGGAAAATTGTCCAGCTCCTACGAGCAGTACTTC. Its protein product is CASSLGGKLSSSYEQYF. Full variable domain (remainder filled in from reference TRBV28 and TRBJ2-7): DVKVTQSSRYLVKRTGEKVFLECVQDMDHENMFWYRQDPGLGLRLIYFSYDVKMKEKGDIPEGYSVSREKKERFSLILESASTNQTSMYLCASSLGGKLSSSYEQYFGPGTRLTVT.

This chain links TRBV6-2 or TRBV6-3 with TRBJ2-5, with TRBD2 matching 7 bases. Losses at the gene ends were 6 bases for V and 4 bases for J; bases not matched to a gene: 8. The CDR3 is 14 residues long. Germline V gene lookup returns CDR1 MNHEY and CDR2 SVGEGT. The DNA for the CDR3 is TGTGCCAGCAGCGCGCGGGAGTTCCTAGAGACCCAGTACTTC. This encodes CASSAREFLETQYF.

This CDR3 is CASSLSQRELTDTQYF. As DNA, the CDR3 is TGTGCCAGCAGTTTATCGCAAAGGGAACTCACGGATACGCAGTATTTT. The V and J genes are TRBV27 and TRBJ2-3; unclear D gene. There are 16 residues in the CDR3. Germline CDR1 and CDR2: MNHEY and SMNVEV (reference sequence). The V end lost 0 bases, the J end lost 6 bases, and 16 bases lay between the germline ends.

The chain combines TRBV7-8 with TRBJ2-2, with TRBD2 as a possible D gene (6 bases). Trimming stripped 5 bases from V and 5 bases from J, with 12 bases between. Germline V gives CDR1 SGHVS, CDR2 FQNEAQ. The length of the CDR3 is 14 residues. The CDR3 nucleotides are TGTGCCAGCAGCCGGCTCCGGGGGACCGGGGAGCTGTTTTTT. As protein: CASSRLRGTGELFF. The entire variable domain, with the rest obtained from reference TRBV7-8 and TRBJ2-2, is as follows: GAGVSQSPRYKVAKRGQDVALRCDPISGHVSLFWYQQALGQGPEFLTYFQNEAQLDKSGLPSDRFFAERPEGSVSTLKIQRTQQEDSAVYLCASSRLRGTGELFFGEGSRLTVL.

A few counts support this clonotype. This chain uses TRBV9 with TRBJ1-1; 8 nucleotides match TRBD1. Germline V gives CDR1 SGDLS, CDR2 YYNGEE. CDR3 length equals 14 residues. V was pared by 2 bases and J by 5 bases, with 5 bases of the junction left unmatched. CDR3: CASSVTGGRTEAFF. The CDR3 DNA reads TGTGCCAGCAGCGTTACAGGGGGAAGGACTGAAGCTTTCTTT.

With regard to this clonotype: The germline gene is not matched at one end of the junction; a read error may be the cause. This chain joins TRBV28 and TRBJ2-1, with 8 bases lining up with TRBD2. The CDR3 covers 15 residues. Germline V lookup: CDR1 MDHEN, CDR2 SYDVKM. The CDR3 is CASSFLAGAHNGQFF. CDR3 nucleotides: TGTGCCAGCAGTTTCCTAGCGGGTGCCCACAATGGGCAGTTCTTC.

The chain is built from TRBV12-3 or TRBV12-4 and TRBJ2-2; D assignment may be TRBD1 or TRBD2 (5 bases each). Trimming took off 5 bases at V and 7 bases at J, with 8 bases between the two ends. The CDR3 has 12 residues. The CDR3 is CASSRGGGELFF. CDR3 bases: TGTGCCAGCAGTCGTGGGGGCGGGGAGCTGTTTTTT.

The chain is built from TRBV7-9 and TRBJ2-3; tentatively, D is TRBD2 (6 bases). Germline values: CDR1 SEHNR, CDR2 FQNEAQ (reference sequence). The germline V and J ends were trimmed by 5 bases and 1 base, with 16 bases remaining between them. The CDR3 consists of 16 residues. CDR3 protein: CASSRLTSSGTDTQYF. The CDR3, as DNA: TGTGCCAGCAGCCGATTGACTAGTTCCGGCACAGATACGCAGTATTTT.

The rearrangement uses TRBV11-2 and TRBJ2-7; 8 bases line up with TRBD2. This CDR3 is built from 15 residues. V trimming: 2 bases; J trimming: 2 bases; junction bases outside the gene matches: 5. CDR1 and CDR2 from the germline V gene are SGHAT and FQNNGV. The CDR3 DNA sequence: TGTGCCAGCAGCTTAAGTTCAGCGGGGGCCTACGAGCAGTACTTC. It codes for CASSLSSAGAYEQYF.

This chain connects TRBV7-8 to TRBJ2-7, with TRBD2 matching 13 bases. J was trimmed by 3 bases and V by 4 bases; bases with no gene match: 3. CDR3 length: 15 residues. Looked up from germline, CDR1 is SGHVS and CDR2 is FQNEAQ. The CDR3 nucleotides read TGTGCCAGCAGCTCAGGGACTAGCGGGATCTACGAGCAGTACTTC. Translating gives CASSSGTSGIYEQYF.

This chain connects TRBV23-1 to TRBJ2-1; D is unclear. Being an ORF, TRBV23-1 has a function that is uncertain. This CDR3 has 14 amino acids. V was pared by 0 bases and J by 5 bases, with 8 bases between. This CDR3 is CASSQSRRHNEQFF. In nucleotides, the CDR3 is TGCGCCAGCAGTCAATCGCGCCGCCACAATGAGCAGTTCTTC.

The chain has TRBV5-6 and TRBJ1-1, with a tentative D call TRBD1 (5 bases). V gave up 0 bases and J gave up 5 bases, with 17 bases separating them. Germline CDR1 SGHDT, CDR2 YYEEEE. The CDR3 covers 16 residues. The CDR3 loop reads CASSLGVEGRATEAFF. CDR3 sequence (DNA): TGTGCCAGCAGCTTGGGAGTTGAGGGGCGAGCTACTGAAGCTTTCTTT.

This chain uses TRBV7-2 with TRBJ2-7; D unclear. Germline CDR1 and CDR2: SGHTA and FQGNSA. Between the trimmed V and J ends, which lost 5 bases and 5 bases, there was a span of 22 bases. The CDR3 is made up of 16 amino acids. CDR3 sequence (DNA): TGTGCCAGCAGCCAGCCCCCCCCAAGCTGGGTTAACGAGCAGTACTTC. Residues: CASSQPPPSWVNEQYF. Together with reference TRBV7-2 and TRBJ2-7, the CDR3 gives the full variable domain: GAGVSQSPSNKVTEKGKDVELRCDPISGHTALYWYRQSLGQGLEFLIYFQGNSAPDKSGLPSDRFSAERTGGSVSTLTIQRTQQEDSAVYLCASSQPPPSWVNEQYFGPGTRLTVT.

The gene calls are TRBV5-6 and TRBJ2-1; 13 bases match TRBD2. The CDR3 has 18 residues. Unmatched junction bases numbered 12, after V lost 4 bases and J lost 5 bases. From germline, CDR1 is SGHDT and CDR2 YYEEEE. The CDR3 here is CASSGTSGIYGNNNEQFF. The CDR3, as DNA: TGTGCCAGCAGCGGGACTAGCGGGATCTATGGTAACAACAATGAGCAGTTCTTC.

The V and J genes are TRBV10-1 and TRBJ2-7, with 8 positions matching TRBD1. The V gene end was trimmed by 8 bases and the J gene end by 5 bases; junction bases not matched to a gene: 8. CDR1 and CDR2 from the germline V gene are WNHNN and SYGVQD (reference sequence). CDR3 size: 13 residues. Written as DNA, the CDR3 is TGCGCCAGCGTATGGACAGGGACGCACGAGCAGTACTTC. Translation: CASVWTGTHEQYF.